This TCR beta chain stems from a study of blood T cell repertoires in COVID-19. The overall study: COVID-19 samples, acute and convalescent, were from the United States, Italy and Spain. PBMCs, B-cell-depleted T cells, or T cells provided the cDNA or gDNA that made up the material.

Seattle patients were enrolled during active infection and followed longitudinally. This clone was picked up a small number of times. Libraries were prepared by immunoSEQ multiplex PCR; TCRdb keeps only in-frame clonotypes and omits some of them. Among around 190,000 clones, approximately 90% were seen once, and the ten largest hold 15% to 20%. Germline V CDR1 and CDR2: SEHNR, FQNEAQ (reference sequence). Trimming at V came to 1 base and at J to 8 bases, leaving 8 bases not matched to a gene. The CDR3 spans 15 residues. The V gene is TRBV7-9, the J gene TRBJ1-2; 9 bases align to TRBD1. The receptor was derived from a middle-aged man with COVID-19, enrolled during active disease. The sequenced sample was peripheral blood. The CDR3 loop is CASSLERTGAGGYTF. The CDR3 region has the DNA TGTGCCAGCAGCTTAGAGAGGACAGGGGCCGGAGGCTACACCTTC.